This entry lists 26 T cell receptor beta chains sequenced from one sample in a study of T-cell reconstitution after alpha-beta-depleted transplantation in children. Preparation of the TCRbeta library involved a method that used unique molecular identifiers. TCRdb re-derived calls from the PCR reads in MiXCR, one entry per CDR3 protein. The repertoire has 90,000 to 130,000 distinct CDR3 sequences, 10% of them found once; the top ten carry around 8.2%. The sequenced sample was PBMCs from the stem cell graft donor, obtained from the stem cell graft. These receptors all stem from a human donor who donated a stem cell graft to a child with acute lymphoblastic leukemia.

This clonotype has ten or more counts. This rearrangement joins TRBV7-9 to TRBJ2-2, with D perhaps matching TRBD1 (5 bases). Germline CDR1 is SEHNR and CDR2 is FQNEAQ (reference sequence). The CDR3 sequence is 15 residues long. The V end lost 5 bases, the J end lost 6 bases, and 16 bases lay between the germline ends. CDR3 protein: CASSKTAPSPGELFF. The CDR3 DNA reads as TGTGCCAGCAGCAAGACAGCACCGAGTCCCGGGGAGCTGTTTTTT.

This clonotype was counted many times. The CDR3 reads CASSLGATGIYEQYF. In DNA form, the CDR3 reads TGTGCCAGCAGCTTAGGGGCTACAGGGATCTACGAGCAGTACTTC. The chain combines TRBV11-3 with TRBJ2-7; D might be TRBD1 (6 bases). Germline V CDR1 and CDR2: SGHNT, YENEEA. With 1 base removed from V and 3 bases from J, the gap between germline ends came to 13 bases. This CDR3 region has 15 residues. The complete variable domain, with remaining parts taken from reference TRBV11-3 and TRBJ2-7, reads EAGVVQSPRYKIIEKKQPVAFWCNPISGHNTLYWYLQNLGQGPELLIRYENEEAVDDSQLPKDRFSAERLKGVDSTLKIQPAELGDSAVYLCASSLGATGIYEQYFGPGTRLTVT.

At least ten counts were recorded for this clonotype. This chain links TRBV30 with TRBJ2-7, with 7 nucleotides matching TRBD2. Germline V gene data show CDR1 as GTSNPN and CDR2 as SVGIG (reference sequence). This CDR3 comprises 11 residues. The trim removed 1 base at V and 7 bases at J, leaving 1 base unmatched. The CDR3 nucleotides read TGTGCCTGGAGTGGCGGGGGAGAGCAGTACTTC. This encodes CAWSGGGEQYF.

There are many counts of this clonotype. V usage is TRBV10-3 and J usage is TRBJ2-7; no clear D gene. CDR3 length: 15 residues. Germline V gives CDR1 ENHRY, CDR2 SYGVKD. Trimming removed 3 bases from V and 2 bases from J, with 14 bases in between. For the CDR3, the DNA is TGTGCCATCAGTGACGGTTCAGGTAACCCCTACGAGCAGTACTTC. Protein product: CAISDGSGNPYEQYF.

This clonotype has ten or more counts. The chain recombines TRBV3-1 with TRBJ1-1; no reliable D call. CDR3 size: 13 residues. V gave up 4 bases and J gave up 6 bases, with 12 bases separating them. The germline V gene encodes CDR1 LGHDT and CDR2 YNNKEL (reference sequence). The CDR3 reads CASSLASRAEAFF. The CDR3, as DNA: TGTGCCAGCAGCCTTGCATCGAGGGCTGAAGCTTTCTTT.

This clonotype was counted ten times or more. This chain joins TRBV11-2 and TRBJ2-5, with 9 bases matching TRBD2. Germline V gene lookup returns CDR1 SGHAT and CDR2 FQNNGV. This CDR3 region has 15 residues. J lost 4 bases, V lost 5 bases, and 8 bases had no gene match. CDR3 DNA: TGTGCCAGCAGCGTTTCTAGCGGGGCCGGAGAGACCCAGTACTTC. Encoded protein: CASSVSSGAGETQYF. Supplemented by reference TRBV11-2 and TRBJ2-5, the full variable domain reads EAGVAQSPRYKIIEKRQSVAFWCNPISGHATLYWYQQILGQGPKLLIQFQNNGVVDDSQLPKDRFSAERLKGVDSTLKIQPAKLEDSAVYLCASSVSSGAGETQYFGPGTRLLVL.

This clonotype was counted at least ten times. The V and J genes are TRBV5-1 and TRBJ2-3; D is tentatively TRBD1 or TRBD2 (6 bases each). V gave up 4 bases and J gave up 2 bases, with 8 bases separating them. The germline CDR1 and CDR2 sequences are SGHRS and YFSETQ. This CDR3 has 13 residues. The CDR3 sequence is CASSRGDTDTQYF. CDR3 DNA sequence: TGCGCCAGCAGCAGGGGGGACACAGATACGCAGTATTTT.

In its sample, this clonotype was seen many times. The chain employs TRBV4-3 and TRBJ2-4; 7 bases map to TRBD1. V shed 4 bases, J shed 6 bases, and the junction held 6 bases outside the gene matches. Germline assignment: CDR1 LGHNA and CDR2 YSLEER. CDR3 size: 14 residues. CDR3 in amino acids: CASSPQTGTNIQYF. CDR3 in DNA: TGCGCCAGCAGCCCTCAGACAGGGACAAACATTCAGTACTTC.

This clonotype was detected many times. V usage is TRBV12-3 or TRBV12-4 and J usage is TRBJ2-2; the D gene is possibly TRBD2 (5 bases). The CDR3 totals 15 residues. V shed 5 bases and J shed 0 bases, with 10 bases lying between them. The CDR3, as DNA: TGTGCCAGCAGTCCACCGGGAACGAACACCGGGGAGCTGTTTTTT. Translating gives CASSPPGTNTGELFF.

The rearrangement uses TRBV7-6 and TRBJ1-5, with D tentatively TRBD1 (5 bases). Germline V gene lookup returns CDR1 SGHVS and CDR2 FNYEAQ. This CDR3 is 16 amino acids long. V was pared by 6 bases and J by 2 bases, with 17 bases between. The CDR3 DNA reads TGTGCCAGCAGTTTGCTTGCCTCGGGGCGCAATCAGCCCCAGCATTTT. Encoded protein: CASSLLASGRNQPQHF.

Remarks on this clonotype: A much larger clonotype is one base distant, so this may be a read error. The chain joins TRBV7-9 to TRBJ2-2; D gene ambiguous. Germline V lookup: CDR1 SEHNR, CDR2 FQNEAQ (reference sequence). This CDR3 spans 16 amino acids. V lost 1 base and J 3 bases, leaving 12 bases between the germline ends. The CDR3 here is CASSLGVSVDTGELFF. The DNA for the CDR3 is TGTGCCAGCAGCTTAGGAGTCTCTGTGGACACCGGGGAGCTGTTTTTT.

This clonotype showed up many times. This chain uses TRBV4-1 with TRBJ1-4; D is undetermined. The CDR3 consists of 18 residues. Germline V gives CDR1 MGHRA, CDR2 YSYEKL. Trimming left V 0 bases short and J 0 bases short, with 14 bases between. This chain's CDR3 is CASSQDRQAVATNEKLFF. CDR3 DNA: TGCGCCAGCAGCCAAGATCGCCAAGCCGTAGCAACTAATGAAAAACTGTTTTTT.

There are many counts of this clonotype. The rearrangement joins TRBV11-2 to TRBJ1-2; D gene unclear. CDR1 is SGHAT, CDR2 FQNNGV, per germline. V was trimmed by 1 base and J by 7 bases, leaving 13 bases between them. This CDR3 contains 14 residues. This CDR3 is CASSLGMEGSGYTF. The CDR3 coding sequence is TGTGCCAGCAGCTTAGGAATGGAGGGTTCTGGCTACACCTTC.

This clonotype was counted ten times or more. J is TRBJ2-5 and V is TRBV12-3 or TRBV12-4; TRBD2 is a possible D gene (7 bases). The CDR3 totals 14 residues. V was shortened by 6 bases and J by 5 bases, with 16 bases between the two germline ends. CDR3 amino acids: CASRGGGLGETQYF. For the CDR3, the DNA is TGTGCCAGCAGGGGGGGGGGCCTGGGGGAGACCCAGTACTTC.

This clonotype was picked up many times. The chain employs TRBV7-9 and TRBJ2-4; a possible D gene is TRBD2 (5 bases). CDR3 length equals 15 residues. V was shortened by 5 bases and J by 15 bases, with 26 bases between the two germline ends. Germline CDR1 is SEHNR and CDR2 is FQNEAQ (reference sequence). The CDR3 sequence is CASSPEEVTARLRYF. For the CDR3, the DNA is TGTGCCAGCAGCCCCGAGGAGGTAACGGCAAGGTTGAGGTACTTC.

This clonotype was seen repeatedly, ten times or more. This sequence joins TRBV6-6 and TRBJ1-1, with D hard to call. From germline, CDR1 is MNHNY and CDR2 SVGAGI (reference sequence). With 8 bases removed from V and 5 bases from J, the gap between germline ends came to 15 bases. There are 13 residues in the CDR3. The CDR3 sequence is CASSPLGATEAFF. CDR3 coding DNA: TGTGCCAGCTCCCCTTTGGGTGCGACTGAAGCTTTCTTT.

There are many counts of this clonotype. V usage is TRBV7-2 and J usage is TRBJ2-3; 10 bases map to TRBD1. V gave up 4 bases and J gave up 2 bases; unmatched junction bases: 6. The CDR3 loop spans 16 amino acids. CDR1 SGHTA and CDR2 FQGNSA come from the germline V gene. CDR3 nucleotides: TGTGCCAGCAGCTCGGGGACAGGGGCCTACACAGATACGCAGTATTTT. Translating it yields CASSSGTGAYTDTQYF.

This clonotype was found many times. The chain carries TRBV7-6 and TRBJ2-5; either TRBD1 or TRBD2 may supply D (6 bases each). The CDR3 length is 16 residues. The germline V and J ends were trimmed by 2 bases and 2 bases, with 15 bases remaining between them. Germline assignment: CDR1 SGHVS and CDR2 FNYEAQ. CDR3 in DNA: TGTGCCAGCAGCTTACCCTACAGGGAGGCTCAAGAGACCCAGTACTTC. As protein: CASSLPYREAQETQYF.

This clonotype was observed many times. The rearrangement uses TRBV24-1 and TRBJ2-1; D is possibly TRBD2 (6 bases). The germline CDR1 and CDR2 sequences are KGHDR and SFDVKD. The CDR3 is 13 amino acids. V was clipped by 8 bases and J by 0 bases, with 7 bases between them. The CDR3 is CATMGGSYNEQFF. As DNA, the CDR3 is TGTGCCACCATGGGGGGCTCCTACAATGAGCAGTTCTTC.

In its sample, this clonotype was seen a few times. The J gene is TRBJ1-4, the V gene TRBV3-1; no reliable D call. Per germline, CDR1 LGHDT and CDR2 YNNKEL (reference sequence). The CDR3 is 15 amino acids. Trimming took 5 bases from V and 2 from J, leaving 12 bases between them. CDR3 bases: TGTGCCAGCAGCGGGGTTGAGTTGACTAATGAAAAACTGTTTTTT. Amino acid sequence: CASSGVELTNEKLFF.

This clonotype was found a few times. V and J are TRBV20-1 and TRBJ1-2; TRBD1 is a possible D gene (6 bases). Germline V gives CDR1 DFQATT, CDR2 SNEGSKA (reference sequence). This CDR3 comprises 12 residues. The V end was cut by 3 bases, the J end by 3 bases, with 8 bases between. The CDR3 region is CSASYRDYGYTF. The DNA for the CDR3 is TGCAGTGCTAGCTACAGGGACTATGGCTACACCTTC.

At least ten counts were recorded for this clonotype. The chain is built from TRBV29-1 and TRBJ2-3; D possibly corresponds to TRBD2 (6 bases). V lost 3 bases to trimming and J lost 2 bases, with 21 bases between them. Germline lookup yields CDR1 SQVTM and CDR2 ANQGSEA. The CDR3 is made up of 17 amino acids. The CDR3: CSVDFGGAQNITDTQYF. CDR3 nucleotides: TGCAGCGTTGATTTCGGAGGGGCGCAGAACATCACAGATACGCAGTATTTT.

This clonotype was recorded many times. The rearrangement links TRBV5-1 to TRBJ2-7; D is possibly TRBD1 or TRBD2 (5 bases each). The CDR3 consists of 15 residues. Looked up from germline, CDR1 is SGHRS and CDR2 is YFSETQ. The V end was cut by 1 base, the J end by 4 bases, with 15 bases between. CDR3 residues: CASSLQGLEVYEQYF. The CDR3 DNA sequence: TGCGCCAGCAGCTTGCAGGGCTTGGAGGTTTACGAGCAGTACTTC.

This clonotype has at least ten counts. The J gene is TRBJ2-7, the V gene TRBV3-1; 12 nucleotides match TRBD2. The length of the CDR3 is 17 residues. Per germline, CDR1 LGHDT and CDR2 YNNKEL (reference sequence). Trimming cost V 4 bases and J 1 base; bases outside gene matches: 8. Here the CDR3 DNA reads TGTGCCAGCAGCCTCTCACTAGCGGGAGGCTTATCCTACGAGCAGTACTTC. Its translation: CASSLSLAGGLSYEQYF.

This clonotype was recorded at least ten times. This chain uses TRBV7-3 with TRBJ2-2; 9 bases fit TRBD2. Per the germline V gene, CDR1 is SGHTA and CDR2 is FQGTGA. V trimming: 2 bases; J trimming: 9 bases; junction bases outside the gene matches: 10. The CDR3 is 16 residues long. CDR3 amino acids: CASSLSRTSASRELFF. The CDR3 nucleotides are TGTGCCAGCAGCTTATCGAGGACTAGCGCGTCCAGGGAGCTGTTTTTT.

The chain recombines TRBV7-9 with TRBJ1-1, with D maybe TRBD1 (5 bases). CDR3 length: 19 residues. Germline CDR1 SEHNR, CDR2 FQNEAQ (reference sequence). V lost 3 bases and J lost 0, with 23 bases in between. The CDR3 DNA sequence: TGTGCCAGCAGCTTTAATAGGGCAGTGAAAGGGACCATGAACACTGAAGCTTTCTTT. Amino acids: CASSFNRAVKGTMNTEAFF. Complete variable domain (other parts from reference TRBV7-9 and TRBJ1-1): DTGVSQNPRHKITKRGQNVTFRCDPISEHNRLYWYRQTLGQGPEFLTYFQNEAQLEKSRLLSDRFSAERPKGSFSTLEIQRTEQGDSAMYLCASSFNRAVKGTMNTEAFFGQGTRLTVV.